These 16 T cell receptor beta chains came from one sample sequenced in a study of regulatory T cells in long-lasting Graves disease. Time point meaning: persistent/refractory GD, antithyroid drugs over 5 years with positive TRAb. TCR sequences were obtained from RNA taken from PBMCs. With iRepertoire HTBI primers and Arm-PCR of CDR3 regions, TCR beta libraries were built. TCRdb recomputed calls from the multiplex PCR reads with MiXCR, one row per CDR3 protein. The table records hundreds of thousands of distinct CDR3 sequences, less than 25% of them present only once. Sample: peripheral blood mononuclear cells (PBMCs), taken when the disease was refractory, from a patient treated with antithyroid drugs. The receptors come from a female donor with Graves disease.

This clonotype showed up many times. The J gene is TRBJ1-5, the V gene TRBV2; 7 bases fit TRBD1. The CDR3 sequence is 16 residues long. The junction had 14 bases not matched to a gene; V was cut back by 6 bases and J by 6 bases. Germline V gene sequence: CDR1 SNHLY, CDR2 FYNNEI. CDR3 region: CASSSYGTEFGQPQHF. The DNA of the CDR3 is TGTGCCAGCAGCTCTTACGGGACAGAGTTCGGTCAGCCCCAGCATTTT.

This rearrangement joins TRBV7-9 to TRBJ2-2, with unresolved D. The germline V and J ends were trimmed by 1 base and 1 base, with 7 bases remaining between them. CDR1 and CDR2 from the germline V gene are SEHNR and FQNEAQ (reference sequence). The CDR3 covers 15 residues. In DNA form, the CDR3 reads TGTGCCAGCAGCTTAGTGGCCATGAACACCGGGGAGCTGTTTTTT. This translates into CASSLVAMNTGELFF.

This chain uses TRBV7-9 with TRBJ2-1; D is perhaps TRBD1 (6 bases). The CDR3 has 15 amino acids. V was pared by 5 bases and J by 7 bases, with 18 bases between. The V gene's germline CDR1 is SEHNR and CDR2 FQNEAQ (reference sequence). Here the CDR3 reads CASSPTGRSGNEQFF. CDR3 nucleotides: TGTGCCAGCAGCCCAACAGGGAGATCGGGTAATGAGCAGTTCTTC.

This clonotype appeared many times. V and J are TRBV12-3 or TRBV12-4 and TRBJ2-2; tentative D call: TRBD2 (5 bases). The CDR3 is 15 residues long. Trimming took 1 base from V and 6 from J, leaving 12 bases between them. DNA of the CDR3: TGTGCCAGCAGTTTAGGTTCGAGGGCCGCCGGGGAGCTGTTTTTT. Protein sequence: CASSLGSRAAGELFF.

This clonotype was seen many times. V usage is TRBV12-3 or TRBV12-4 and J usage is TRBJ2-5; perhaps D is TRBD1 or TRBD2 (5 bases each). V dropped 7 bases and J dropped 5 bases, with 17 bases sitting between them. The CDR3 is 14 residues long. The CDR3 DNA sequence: TGTGCCAGCACCTGGGACCCGGTCGGGGAGACCCAGTACTTC. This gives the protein CASTWDPVGETQYF.

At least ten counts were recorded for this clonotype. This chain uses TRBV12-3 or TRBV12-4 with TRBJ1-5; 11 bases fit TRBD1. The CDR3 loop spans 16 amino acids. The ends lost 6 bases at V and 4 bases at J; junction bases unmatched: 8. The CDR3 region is CASSPTGQGANQPQHF. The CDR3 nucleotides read TGTGCCAGCAGCCCCACCGGACAGGGGGCGAATCAGCCCCAGCATTTT.

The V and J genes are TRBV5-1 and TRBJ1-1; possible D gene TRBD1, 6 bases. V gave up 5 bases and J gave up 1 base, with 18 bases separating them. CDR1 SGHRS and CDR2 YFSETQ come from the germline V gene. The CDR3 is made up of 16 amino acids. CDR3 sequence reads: CASSGGPHGANTEAFF. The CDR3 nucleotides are TGCGCCAGCAGTGGGGGGCCCCATGGAGCGAACACTGAAGCTTTCTTT.

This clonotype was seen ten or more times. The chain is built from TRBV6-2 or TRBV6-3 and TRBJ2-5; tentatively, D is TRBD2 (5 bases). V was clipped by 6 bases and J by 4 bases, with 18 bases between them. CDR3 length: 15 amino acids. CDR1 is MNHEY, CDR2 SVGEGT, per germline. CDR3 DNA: TGTGCCAGCAGGCCGGGGTTGGTGCCGGGAGAGACCCAGTACTTC. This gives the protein CASRPGLVPGETQYF.

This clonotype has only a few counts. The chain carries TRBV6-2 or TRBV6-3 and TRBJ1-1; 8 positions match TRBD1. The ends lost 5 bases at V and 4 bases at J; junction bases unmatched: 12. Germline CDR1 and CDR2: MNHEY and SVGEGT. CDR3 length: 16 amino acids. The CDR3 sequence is CASSELDLDRGTEAFF. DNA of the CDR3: TGTGCCAGCAGTGAATTGGATCTAGACAGGGGCACTGAAGCTTTCTTT.

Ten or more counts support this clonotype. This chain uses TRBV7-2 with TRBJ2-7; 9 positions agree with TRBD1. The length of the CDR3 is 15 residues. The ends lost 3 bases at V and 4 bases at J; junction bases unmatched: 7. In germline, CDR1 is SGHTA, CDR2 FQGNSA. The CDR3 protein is CASSFIDRGSYEQYF. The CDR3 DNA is TGTGCCAGCAGCTTTATCGACAGGGGGTCGTACGAGCAGTACTTC.

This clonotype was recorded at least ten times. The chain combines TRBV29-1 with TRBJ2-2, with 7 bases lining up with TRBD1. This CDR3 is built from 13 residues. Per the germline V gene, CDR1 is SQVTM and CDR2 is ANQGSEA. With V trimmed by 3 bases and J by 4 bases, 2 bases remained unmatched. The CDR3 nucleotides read TGCAGCGTTGACAGGGGGAGCACCGGGGAGCTGTTTTTT. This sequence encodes CSVDRGSTGELFF.

In DNA form, the CDR3 reads TGCGCCAGCAGCCAAGATCGCGGGACCCGAAGTGGGCTGTTTTTT. It is translated as CASSQDRGTRSGLFF. The chain carries TRBV4-3 and TRBJ2-2, with TRBD2 as a possible D gene (6 bases). The CDR3 runs 15 residues. V lost 0 bases and J 13 bases, leaving 18 bases between the germline ends. Per the germline V gene, CDR1 is LGHNA and CDR2 is YSLEER.

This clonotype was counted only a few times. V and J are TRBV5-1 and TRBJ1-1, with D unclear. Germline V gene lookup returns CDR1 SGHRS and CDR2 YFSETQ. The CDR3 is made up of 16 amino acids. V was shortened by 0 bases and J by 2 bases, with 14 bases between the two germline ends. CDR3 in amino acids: CASSLASLAVNTEAFF. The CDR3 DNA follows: TGCGCCAGCAGCTTGGCCTCGTTGGCAGTAAACACTGAAGCTTTCTTT.

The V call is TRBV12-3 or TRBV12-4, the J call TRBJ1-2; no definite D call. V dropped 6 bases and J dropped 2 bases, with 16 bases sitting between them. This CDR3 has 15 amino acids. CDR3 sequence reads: CASRILGAVNYGYTF. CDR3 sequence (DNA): TGTGCCAGCAGAATCCTTGGCGCCGTCAACTATGGCTACACCTTC.

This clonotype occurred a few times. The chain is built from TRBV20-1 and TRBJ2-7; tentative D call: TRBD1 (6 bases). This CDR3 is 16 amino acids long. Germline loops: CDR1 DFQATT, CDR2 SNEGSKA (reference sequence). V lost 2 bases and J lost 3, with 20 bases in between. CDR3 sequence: CSARSRQAVQNYEQYF. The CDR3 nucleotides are TGCAGTGCTAGAAGTCGACAGGCCGTACAAAACTACGAGCAGTACTTC.

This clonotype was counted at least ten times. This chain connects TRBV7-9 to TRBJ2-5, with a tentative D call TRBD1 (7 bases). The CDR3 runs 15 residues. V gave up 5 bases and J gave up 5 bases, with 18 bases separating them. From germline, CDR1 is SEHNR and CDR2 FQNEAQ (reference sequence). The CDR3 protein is CASSADREVGETQYF. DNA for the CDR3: TGTGCCAGCAGCGCTGACAGGGAGGTCGGGGAGACCCAGTACTTC.